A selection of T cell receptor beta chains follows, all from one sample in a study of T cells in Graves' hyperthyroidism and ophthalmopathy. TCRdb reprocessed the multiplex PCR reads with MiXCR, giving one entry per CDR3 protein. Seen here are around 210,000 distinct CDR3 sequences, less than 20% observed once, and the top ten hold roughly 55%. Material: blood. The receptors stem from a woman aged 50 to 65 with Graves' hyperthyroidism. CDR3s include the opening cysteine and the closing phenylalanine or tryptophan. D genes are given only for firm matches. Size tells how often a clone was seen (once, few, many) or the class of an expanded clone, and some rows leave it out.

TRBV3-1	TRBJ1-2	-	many	TGTGCCAGCAGCCCCCGTGTGCAGGGTGGCTACACCTTC	CASSPRVQGGYTF
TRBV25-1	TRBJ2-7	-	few	TGTGCCAGCAGTGAATACCCCCCCTGGGAGCAGTACTTC	CASSEYPPWEQYF
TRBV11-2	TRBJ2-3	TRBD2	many	TGTGCCAGCAGCTTCCGGGGGAGGGCGGGAGCACTCACAGATACGCAGTATTTT	CASSFRGRAGALTDTQYF
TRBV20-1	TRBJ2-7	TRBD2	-	TGCAGTGCTAGCATTGGGACTAGCGGGAGGTTCTACGAGCAGTACTTC	CSASIGTSGRFYEQYF
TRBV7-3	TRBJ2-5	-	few	TGTGCCAGCAGCCCCCGACAGGGCGGGATAGAGACCCAGTACTTC	CASSPRQGGIETQYF
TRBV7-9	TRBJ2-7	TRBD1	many	TGTGCCAGCAGCTTTGGCAGGGGGCTGTCCTACGAGCAGTACTTC	CASSFGRGLSYEQYF
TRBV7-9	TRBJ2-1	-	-	TGTGCCAGCAGCTTAAAGGGCAGGAGCGGCAATGAGCAGTTCTTC	CASSLKGRSGNEQFF
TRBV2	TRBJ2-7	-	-	TGTGCCATCCACAGGCGGGGTTACGAGCAGTACTTC	CAIHRRGYEQYF
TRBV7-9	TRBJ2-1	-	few	TGTGCCTTAAAACGCGGGACTTACAATGAGCAGTTCTTC	CALKRGTYNEQFF
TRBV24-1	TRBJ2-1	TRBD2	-	TGTGCCACCAGTGATCGGGCGGGAGGGAAGTTCGGGCAGTTCTTC	CATSDRAGGKFGQFF
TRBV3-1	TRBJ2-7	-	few	TGTGCCAGCAGCCAAGGGATACGGGACGAGCAGTACTTC	CASSQGIRDEQYF
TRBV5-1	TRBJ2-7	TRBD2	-	TGCGCCAGCAGCTTGGACCCAGCGGGAAAAAACTACGAGCAGTACTTC	CASSLDPAGKNYEQYF
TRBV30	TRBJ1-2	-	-	TGTGCCTGGAGTCTCAAGGGCTATGGCTACACCTTC	CAWSLKGYGYTF
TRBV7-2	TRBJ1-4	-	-	TGTGCCAGCAGCTTAGATAAGGGAAATCGGGAAAAACTGTTTTTT	CASSLDKGNREKLFF
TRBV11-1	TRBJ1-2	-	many	TGTGCCAGCAGCTTAGGGACGGTGTGGTCTGGCTACACCTTC	CASSLGTVWSGYTF
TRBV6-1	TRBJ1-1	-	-	TGTGCCAGCAGTGGACCAACAGCGAACACTGAAGCTTTCTTT	CASSGPTANTEAFF
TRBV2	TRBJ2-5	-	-	TGTGCCAGCAGTGTGCCAGAGCAAGAGACCCAGTACTTC	CASSVPEQETQYF
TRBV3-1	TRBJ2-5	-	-	TGTGCCAGCAGCCAAGACAGGACCCGGTTAACCCAGTACTTC	CASSQDRTRLTQYF
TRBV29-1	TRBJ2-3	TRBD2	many	TGCAGCGTTGAAGCCGGGACTAGCGGGAGGGCCACAGATACGCAGTATTTT	CSVEAGTSGRATDTQYF
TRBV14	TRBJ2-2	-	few	TGTGCCAGCAGCCACCTAACGACAGTGAACACCGGGGAGCTGTTTTTT	CASSHLTTVNTGELFF
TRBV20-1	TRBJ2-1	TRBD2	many	TGCAGTGCTACTAGCGGGAGGAATGAGCAGTTCTTC	CSATSGRNEQFF
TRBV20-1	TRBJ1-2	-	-	TGCAGTGCTAGAGTCCGGGGAGGCTACACCTTC	CSARVRGGYTF
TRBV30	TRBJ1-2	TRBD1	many	TGTGCCGGGCGCACAGGGGCCGGCACCTATGGCTACACCTTC	CAGRTGAGTYGYTF
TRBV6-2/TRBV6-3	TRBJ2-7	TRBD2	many	TGTGCCAGCAGTTACTCGATAACTAGCGGAAGGATCTACGAGCAGTACTTC	CASSYSITSGRIYEQYF
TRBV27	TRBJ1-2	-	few	TGTGCCAGCAGTTTATTTTGGGACACAAATAACTATGGCTACACCTTC	CASSLFWDTNNYGYTF
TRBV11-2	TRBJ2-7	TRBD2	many	TGTGCCAGCAGCCCCCATTTACTCGGACTAGCGCTGATTGGGGACTACGAGCAGTACTTC	CASSPHLLGLALIGDYEQYF
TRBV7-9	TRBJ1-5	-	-	TGTGCCAGCACCTGGGAGGGCGGCAATCAGCCCCAGCATTTT	CASTWEGGNQPQHF
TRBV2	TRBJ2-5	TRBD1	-	TGTGCCAACAGGACAGGGGAAGAGACCCAGTACTTC	CANRTGEETQYF
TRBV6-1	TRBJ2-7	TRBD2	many	TGTGCCAGCAGCACCGGGACTAGCGGGTCGACCGGCATCCACGAGCAGTACTTC	CASSTGTSGSTGIHEQYF
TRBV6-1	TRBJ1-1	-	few	TGTGCCAGCAGTGAAGTCAGGCAGAAGAACACTGAAGCTTTCTTT	CASSEVRQKNTEAFF
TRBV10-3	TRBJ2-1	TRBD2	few	TGTGCCATCAGTGTTAGCGGGAGATCGCGCAATGAGCAGTTCTTC	CAISVSGRSRNEQFF
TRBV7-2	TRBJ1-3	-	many	TGTGCCAGCAGCTTAGAAGGGCACAGTGGAAACACCATATATTTT	CASSLEGHSGNTIYF
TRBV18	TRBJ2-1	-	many	TGTGCCAGCTCACCGGGACTCAATGAGCAGTTCTTC	CASSPGLNEQFF
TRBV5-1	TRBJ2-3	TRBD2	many	TGCGCCAGCAGCTTGGGAGCGGGAGTAGGAACAGATACGCAGTATTTT	CASSLGAGVGTDTQYF
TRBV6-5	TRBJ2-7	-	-	TGTGCCAGCAGTTCAGCGGAGCAGTACGAGCAGTACTTC	CASSSAEQYEQYF
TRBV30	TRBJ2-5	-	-	TGTGCCTGGAACCGCCGGACCCTGGGTCCAGAGACCCAGTACTTC	CAWNRRTLGPETQYF
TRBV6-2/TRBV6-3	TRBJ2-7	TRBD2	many	TGTGCCAGCAGTTATAAAGGGACTAGCGGGGCCCTCTACGAGCAGTACTTC	CASSYKGTSGALYEQYF
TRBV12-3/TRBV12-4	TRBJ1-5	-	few	TGTGCCAGCAGTTTATTTTTGAGGGATAGCAATCAGCCCCAGCATTTT	CASSLFLRDSNQPQHF
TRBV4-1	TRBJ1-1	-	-	TGCGCCAGCAGCCGCCGACATGGCGATGAAGCTTTCTTT	CASSRRHGDEAFF
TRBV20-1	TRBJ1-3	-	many	TGCAGTGCTAGAGTGGGGTTTGGTGGAAACACCATATATTTT	CSARVGFGGNTIYF
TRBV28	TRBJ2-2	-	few	TGTGCCAGCAGTTTAACAGGACCGAACACCGGGGAGCTGTTTTTT	CASSLTGPNTGELFF
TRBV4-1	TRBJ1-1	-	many	TGCGCCAGCAGCCGTAGGGGAGACTCCGAAGGGGGAGCTTTCTTT	CASSRRGDSEGGAFF
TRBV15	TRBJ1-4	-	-	TGTGCCACCCAACAGCGCGGGGAAAAACTGTTTTTT	CATQQRGEKLFF
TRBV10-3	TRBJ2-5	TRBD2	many	TGTGCCATCAGCCTAGCGGACCAAGAGACCCAGTACTTC	CAISLADQETQYF
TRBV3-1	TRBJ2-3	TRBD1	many	TGTGCCAGCAGCCAAGATCCGGACAGGGGTGAGACAGATACGCAGTATTTT	CASSQDPDRGETDTQYF
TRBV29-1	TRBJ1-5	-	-	TGCAGCGTTGTAATTAACAATCGTCAGCCCCAGCATTTT	CSVVINNRQPQHF
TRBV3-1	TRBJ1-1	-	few	TGTGCCAGCAGCCCTGGGGGAGGGTTCGCAGCTTTCTTT	CASSPGGGFAAFF
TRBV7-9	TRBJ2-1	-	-	TGTGCCAGCAGCCCCCTGGGGCTAGCAGGTTACAATGAGCAGTTCTTC	CASSPLGLAGYNEQFF
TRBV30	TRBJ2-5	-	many	TGTGCCTGGGGGTTTGGGGACCCAGCGGAGACCCAGTACTTC	CAWGFGDPAETQYF